One and the same sample provided the 8 T cell receptor beta chains below, sequenced in a study of blood T cell repertoires in COVID-19 (TCRdb year 2020). The receptor library was made with the immunoSEQ multiplex PCR assay. Here the immuneACCESS table is served through TCRdb, limited to in-frame sequences with V and J called. Missing clones are a known gap in these copies; in checked studies unresolved V genes cover under half, and the rest lacks a known reason. This sample holds 100,000 to 150,000 clones; approximately 90% were observed only once. 1.5% to 1.7% of the sample is taken by the ten largest. Sequenced input: peripheral blood. Every receptor here comes from a human donor in a cohort sampled during active COVID-19.

This sequence joins TRBV6-1 and TRBJ2-5; D is ambiguous. The V and J ends lost 1 base and 13 bases respectively, with 7 bases between them. Germline-derived CDR1 and CDR2 are MNHNS and SASEGT. This CDR3 contains 10 residues. This chain's CDR3 is CASSEVPGYF. Here the CDR3 DNA reads TGTGCCAGCAGTGAAGTCCCCGGGTACTTC.

The chain uses TRBV3-1 (or the pseudogene TRBV3-2) and TRBJ1-1; the D gene is possibly TRBD1 (5 bases). The V end lost 0 bases, the J end lost 6 bases, and 14 bases lay between the germline ends. The CDR3 is made up of 15 amino acids. Germline CDR1 is LGHDT and CDR2 is YNNKEL (reference sequence). Written as DNA, the CDR3 is TGTGCCAGCAGCCAAGATATAACAGGCATCCCTGAAGCTTTCTTT. It codes for CASSQDITGIPEAFF.

The chain carries TRBV3-1 (or the pseudogene TRBV3-2) and TRBJ2-3, with 7 bases lining up with TRBD2. CDR3 length equals 15 residues. Germline V gene sequence: CDR1 LGHDT, CDR2 YNNKEL (reference sequence). V lost 1 base and J lost 1; bases outside the gene matches: 2. This chain's CDR3 is CASSQAGGRTDTQYF. The DNA of the CDR3 is TGTGCCAGCAGCCAAGCGGGGGGACGCACAGATACGCAGTATTTT.

V is TRBV10-1 and J is TRBJ2-7; 11 nucleotides line up with TRBD2. Germline lookup yields CDR1 WNHNN and CDR2 SYGVQD (reference sequence). This CDR3 is built from 14 residues. The V and J ends lost 1 base and 12 bases, in that order; junction bases with no gene match: 8. The CDR3 loop reads CASSELAGGALRYF. The DNA of the CDR3 is TGCGCCAGCAGTGAGTTAGCGGGAGGGGCACTGCGGTACTTC.

This chain connects TRBV19 to TRBJ2-4; tentative D call: TRBD1 (6 bases). V lost 6 bases to trimming and J lost 7 bases, with 16 bases between them. The CDR3 totals 14 residues. Germline values: CDR1 LNHDA, CDR2 SQIVND (reference sequence). DNA for the CDR3: TGTGCCAGTAGAACGCCGAGGCAGGGGAACATTCAGTACTTC. Its protein is CASRTPRQGNIQYF.

This rearrangement joins TRBV5-6 to TRBJ2-2; no definite D call. V was cut by 5 bases and J by 8 bases, with 10 bases left in between. The CDR3 runs to 12 residues. Germline values: CDR1 SGHDT, CDR2 YYEEEE. In nucleotides, the CDR3 is TGTGCCAGCAGTCCTCGGCGGGGGGAGCTGTTTTTT. Amino acids: CASSPRRGELFF. Complete variable domain (other parts from reference TRBV5-6 and TRBJ2-2): DAGVTQSPTHLIKTRGQQVTLRCSPKSGHDTVSWYQQALGQGPQFIFQYYEEEERQRGNFPDRFSGHQFPNYSSELNVNALLLGDSALYLCASSPRRGELFFGEGSRLTVL.

The CDR3 sequence: CVSALSGRTTRTQYF. In DNA form, the CDR3 reads TGTGTGTCAGCCCTAAGTGGGCGGACCACTAGGACCCAGTACTTC. The chain carries TRBV6-5 and TRBJ2-5; D possibly corresponds to TRBD2 (5 bases). CDR1 and CDR2 from the germline V gene are MNHEY and SVGAGI. The CDR3 is 15 residues long.

Only one count was recorded for this clone. J is TRBJ2-5 and V is TRBV7-2, with D tentatively TRBD1 (6 bases). Trimming cost V 3 bases and J 4 bases, with 21 bases left between them. Germline V gene sequence: CDR1 SGHTA, CDR2 FQGNSA. The CDR3 is made up of 17 amino acids. The CDR3 DNA follows: TGTGCCAGCAGCTTGCTTGGGGGCGGACGGACGGGAGAGACCCAGTACTTC. This gives the protein CASSLLGGGRTGETQYF.